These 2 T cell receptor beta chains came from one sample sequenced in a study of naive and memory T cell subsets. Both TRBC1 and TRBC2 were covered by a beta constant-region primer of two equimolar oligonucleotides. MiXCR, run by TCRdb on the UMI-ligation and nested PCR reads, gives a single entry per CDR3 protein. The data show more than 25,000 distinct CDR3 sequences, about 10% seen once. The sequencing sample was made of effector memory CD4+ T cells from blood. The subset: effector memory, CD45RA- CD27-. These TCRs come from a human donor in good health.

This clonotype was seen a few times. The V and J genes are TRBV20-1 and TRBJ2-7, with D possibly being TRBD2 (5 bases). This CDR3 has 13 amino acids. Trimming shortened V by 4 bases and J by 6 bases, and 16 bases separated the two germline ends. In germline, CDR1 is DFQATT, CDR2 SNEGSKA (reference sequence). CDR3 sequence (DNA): TGCAGTGCTATTCCGGGGATGTGGGGCGAGCAGTACTTC. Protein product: CSAIPGMWGEQYF.

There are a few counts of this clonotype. CDR3 DNA sequence: TGTGCCAGCAGCTTAGCCCGACAGGGCCAGCCCCAGCATTTT. The encoded protein is CASSLARQGQPQHF. The chain has TRBV7-2 and TRBJ1-5; TRBD1 agrees at 7 bases. In germline, CDR1 is SGHTA, CDR2 FQGNSA. This CDR3 region has 14 residues. With V trimmed by 0 bases and J by 7 bases, 3 bases remained unmatched.